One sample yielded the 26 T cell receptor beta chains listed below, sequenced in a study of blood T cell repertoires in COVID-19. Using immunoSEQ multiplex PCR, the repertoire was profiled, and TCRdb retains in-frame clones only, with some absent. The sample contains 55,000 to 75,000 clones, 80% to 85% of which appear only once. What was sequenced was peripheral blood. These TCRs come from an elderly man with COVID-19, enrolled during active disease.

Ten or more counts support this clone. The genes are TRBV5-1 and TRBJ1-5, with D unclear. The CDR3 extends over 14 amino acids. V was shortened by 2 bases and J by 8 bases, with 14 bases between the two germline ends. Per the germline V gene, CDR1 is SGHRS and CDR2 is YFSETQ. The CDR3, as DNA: TGCGCCAGCAGCTTTTATGAGGGCCGGGAGCCCCAGCATTTT. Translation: CASSFYEGREPQHF.

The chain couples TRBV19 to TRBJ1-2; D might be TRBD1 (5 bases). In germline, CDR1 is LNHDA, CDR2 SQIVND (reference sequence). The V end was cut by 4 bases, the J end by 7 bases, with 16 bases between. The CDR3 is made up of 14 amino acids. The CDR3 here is CASSNGQGGGGYTF. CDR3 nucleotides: TGTGCCAGTAGTAACGGCCAGGGAGGAGGTGGCTACACCTTC.

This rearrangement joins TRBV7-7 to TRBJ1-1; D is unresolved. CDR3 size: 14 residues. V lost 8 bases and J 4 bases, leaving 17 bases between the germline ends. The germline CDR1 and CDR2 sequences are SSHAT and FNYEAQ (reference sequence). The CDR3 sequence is CASVGLLIRTEAFF. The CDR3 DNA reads TGTGCCAGCGTTGGGCTTCTCATCCGCACTGAAGCTTTCTTT.

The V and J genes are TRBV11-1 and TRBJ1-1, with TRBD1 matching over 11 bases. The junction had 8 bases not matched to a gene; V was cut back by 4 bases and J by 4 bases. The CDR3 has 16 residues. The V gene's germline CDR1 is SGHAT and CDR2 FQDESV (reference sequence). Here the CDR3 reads CASSSTGTGGGTEAFF. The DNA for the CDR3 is TGTGCCAGCAGCTCGACCGGGACAGGGGGAGGCACTGAAGCTTTCTTT.

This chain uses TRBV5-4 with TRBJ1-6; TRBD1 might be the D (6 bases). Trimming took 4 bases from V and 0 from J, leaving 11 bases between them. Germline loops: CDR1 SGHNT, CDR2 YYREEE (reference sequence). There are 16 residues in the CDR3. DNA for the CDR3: TGTGCCAGCAGCGGTGACAGGAGCTCCTATAATTCACCCCTCCACTTT. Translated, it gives CASSGDRSSYNSPLHF.

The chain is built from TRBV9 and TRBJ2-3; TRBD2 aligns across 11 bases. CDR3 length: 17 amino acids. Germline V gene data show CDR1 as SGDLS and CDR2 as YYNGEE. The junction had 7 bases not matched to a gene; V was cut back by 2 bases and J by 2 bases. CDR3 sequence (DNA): TGTGCCAGCAGCGTGTCAACTAGCGGGGGTTACACAGATACGCAGTATTTT. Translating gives CASSVSTSGGYTDTQYF.

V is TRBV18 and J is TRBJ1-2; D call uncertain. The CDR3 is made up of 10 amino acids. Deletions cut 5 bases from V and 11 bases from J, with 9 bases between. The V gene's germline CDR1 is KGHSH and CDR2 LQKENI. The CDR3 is CASSAPGYTF. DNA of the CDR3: TGTGCCAGCTCAGCCCCGGGGTACACCTTC.

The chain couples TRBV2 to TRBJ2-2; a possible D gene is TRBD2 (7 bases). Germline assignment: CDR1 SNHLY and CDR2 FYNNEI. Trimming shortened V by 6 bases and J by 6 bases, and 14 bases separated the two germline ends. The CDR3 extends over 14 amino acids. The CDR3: CASRLGGGAGELFF. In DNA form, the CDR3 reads TGTGCCAGCAGACTAGGGGGGGGCGCCGGGGAGCTGTTTTTT.

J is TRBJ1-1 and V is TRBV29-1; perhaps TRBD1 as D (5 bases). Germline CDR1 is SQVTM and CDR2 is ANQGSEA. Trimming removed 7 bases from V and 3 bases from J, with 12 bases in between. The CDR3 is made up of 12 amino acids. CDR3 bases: TGCAGCGCCTCCGGAGGGGACACTGAAGCTTTCTTT. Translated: CSASGGDTEAFF.

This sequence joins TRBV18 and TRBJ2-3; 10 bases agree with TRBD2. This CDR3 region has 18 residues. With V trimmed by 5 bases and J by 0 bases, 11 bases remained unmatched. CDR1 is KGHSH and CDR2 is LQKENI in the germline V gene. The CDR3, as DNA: TGTGCCAGCTCATCGATAAGGACTAGCGGAACTAGCACAGATACGCAGTATTTT. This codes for CASSSIRTSGTSTDTQYF.

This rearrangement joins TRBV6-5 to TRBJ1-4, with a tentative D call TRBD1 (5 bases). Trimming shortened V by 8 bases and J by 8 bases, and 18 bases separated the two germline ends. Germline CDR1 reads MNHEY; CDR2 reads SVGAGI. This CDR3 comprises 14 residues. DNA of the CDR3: TGTGCCAGCGCCTCCCCGGGGGTTAGGGAAAAACTGTTTTTT. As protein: CASASPGVREKLFF.

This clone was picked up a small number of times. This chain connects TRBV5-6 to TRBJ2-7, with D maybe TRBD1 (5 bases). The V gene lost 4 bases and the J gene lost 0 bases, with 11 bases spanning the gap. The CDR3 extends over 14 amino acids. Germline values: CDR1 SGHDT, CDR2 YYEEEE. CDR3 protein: CASSVWGSSYEQYF. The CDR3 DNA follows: TGTGCCAGCAGCGTTTGGGGCAGCTCCTACGAGCAGTACTTC. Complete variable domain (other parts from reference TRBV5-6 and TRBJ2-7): DAGVTQSPTHLIKTRGQQVTLRCSPKSGHDTVSWYQQALGQGPQFIFQYYEEEERQRGNFPDRFSGHQFPNYSSELNVNALLLGDSALYLCASSVWGSSYEQYFGPGTRLTVT.

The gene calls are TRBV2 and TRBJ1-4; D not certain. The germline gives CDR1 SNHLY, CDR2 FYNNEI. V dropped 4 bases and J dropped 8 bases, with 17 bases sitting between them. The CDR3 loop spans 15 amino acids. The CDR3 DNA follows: TGTGCCAGCAGTGGCTCTAACTTGGCGGGCGAAAAACTGTTTTTT. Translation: CASSGSNLAGEKLFF. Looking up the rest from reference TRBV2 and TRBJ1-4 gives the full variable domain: EPEVTQTPSHQVTQMGQEVILRCVPISNHLYFYWYRQILGQKVEFLVSFYNNEISEKSEIFDDQFSVERPDGSNFTLKIRSTKLEDSAMYFCASSGSNLAGEKLFFGSGTQLSVL.

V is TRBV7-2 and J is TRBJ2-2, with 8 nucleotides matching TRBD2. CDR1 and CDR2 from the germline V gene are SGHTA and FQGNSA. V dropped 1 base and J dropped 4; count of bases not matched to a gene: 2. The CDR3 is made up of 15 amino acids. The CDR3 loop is CASSLVSGGTGELFF. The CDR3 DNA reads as TGTGCCAGCAGCTTAGTAAGCGGGGGCACCGGGGAGCTGTTTTTT.

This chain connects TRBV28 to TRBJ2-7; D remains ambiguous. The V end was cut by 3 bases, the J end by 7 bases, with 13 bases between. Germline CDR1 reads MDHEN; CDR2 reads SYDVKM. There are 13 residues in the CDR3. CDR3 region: CASSFPAAVEQYF. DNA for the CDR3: TGTGCCAGCAGTTTCCCTGCCGCGGTGGAGCAGTACTTC.

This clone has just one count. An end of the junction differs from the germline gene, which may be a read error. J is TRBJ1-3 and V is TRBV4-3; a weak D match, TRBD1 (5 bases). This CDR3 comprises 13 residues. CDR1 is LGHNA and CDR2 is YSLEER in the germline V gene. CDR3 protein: CASSQVRGSTIYF. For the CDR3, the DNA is TGCGCCAGCAGCCAAGTTAGGGGAAGCACCATATATTTT.

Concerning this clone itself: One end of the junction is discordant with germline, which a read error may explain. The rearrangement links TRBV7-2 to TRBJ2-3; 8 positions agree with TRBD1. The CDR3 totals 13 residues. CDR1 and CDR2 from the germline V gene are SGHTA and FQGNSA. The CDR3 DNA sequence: TGTGCCAGCAGCTTAGATAGGACAGGGCCGGCAGATTTT. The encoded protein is CASSLDRTGPADF.

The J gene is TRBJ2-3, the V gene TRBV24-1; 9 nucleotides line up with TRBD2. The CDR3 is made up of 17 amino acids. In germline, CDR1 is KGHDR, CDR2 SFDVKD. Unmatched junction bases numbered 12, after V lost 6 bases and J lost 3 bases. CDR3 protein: CATSNSNDAGGTDTQYF. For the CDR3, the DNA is TGTGCCACCAGTAATTCGAACGACGCGGGAGGGACAGATACGCAGTATTTT.

CDR3 amino acids: CASCLGGAGANVLTF. The CDR3 bases are TGCGCCAGCTGTCTCGGGGGAGCTGGGGCCAACGTCCTGACTTTC. The rearrangement links TRBV5-1 to TRBJ2-6, with a tentative D call TRBD2 (6 bases). The germline gives CDR1 SGHRS, CDR2 YFSETQ. This CDR3 region has 15 residues. Trimming cost V 7 bases and J 2 bases, with 13 bases left between them.

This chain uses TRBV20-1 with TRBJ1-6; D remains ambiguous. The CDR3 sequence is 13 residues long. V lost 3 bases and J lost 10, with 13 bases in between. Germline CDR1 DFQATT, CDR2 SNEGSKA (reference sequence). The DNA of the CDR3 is TGCAGTGCTAGTGACCGCGGGAGGTCACCCCTCCACTTT. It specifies CSASDRGRSPLHF.

The CDR3: CASSPSMTAGGNTEAFF. CDR3 coding DNA: TGTGCCAGCTCACCATCAATGACAGCGGGTGGGAACACTGAAGCTTTCTTT. The chain carries TRBV18 and TRBJ1-1; D perhaps matches TRBD1 (5 bases). Trimming shortened V by 2 bases and J by 1 base, and 17 bases separated the two germline ends. This CDR3 contains 17 residues. Germline V gene data show CDR1 as KGHSH and CDR2 as LQKENI.

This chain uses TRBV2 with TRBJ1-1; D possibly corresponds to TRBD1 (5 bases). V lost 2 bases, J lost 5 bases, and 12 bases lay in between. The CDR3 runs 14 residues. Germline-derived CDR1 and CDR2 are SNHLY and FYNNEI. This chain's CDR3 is CASSENSGGTEAFF. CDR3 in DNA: TGTGCCAGCAGTGAAAATTCGGGGGGGACTGAAGCTTTCTTT.

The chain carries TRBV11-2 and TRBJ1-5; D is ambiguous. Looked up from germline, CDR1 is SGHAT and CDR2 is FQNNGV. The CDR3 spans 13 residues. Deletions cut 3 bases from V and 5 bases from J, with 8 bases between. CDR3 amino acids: CASSLAADQPQHF. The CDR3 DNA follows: TGTGCCAGCAGCTTGGCAGCGGATCAGCCCCAGCATTTT.

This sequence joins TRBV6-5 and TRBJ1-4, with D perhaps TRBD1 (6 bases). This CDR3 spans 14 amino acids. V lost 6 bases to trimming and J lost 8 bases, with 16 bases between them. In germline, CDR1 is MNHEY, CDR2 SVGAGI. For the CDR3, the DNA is TGTGCCAGCAGCCCCCTACAGGGAGGGGAAAAACTGTTTTTT. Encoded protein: CASSPLQGGEKLFF.

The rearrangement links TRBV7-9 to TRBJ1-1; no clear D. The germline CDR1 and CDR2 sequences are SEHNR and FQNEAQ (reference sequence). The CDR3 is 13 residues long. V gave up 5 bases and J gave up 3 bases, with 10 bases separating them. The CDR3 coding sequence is TGTGCCAGCAGCGTTCAGGAGGACACTGAAGCTTTCTTT. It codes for CASSVQEDTEAFF.

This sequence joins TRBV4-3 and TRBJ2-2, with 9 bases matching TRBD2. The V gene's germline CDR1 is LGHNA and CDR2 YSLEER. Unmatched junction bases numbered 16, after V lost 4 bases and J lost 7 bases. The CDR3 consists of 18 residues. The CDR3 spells CASSRSPPGTSSGGELFF. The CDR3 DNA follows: TGCGCCAGCAGCCGGTCCCCCCCCGGGACTAGCAGCGGCGGGGAGCTGTTTTTT.